This TCR beta chain derives from a study of cytomegalovirus exposure and HLA in healthy donors. General observations from the study: Later analysis reportedly placed an Asian-associated ancestry cluster below the roughly 700-donor mean in N-insertions.

Amplification used 60 Vbeta primers and 13 Jbeta primers. Method: immunoSEQ multiplex PCR; TCRdb's copy keeps in-frame clones and lacks some. This table holds 65,000 to 85,000 clones, roughly 88% found once. Trimming took 6 bases from V and 0 from J; bases not matched to a gene: 6. From germline, CDR1 is SGDLS and CDR2 YYNGEE. The CDR3 runs to 16 residues. On this clone: No antigen is known for it.

The chain joins TRBV9 to TRBJ2-2, with TRBD2 matching 9 bases. The specimen sequenced was PBMCs. The clonotype was recovered from a woman in her thirties in good health and CMV-seronegative. The CDR3 nucleotides are TGTGCCAGCACCACTCGACTAGCGGCGAACACCGGGGAGCTGTTTTTT. It yields the protein CASTTRLAANTGELFF.